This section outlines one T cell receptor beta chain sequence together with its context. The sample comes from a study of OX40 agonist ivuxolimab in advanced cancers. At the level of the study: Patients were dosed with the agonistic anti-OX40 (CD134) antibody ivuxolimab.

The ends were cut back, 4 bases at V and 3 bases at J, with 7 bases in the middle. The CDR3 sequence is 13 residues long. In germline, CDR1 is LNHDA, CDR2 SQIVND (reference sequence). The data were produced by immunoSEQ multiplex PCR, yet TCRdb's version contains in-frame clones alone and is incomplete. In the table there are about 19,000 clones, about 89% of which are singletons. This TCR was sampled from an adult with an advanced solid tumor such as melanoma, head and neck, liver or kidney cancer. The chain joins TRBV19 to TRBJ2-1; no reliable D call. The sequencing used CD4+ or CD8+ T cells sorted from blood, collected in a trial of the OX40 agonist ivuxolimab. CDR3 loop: CASSTASYNEQFF. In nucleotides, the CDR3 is TGTGCCAGTAGTACCGCCAGCTACAATGAGCAGTTCTTC.